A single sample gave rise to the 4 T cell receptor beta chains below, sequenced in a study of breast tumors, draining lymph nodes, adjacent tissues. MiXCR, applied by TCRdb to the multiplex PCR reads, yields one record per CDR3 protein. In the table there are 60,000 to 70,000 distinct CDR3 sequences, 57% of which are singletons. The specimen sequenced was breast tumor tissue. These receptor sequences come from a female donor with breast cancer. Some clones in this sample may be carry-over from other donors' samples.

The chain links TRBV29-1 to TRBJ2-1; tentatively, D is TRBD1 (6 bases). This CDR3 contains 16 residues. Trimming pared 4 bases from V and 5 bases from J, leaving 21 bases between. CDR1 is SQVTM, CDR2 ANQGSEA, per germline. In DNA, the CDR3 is TGCAGCGTTGTTTACTACTTAGGGGGTACAAACAATGAGCAGTTCTTC. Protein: CSVVYYLGGTNNEQFF.

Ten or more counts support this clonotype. The CDR3 reads CASSGSAAGTGGSPLHF. The CDR3 DNA reads as TGTGCCAGCAGCGGGTCCGCCGCCGGGACAGGCGGTTCACCCCTCCACTTT. The chain is built from TRBV11-2 and TRBJ1-6, with TRBD1 matching over 8 bases. The CDR3 is 17 amino acids. Germline V gene lookup returns CDR1 SGHAT and CDR2 FQNNGV. The V and J ends lost 5 bases and 9 bases, in that order; junction bases with no gene match: 15.

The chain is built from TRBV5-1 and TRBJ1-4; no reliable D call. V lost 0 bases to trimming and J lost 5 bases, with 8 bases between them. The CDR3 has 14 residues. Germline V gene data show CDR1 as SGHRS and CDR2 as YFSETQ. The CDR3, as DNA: TGCGCCAGCAGCTTGGGGGATTCAAATGAAAAACTGTTTTTT. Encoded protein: CASSLGDSNEKLFF.

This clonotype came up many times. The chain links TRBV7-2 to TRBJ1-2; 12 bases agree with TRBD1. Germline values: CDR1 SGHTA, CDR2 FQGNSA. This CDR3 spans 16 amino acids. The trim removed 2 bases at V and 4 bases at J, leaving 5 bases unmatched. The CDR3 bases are TGTGCCAGCAGCTTAATTGGGACAGGGGGCCTCTATGGCTACACCTTC. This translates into CASSLIGTGGLYGYTF.